Listed here are 13 T cell receptor beta chains from one sample, sequenced in a study of blood T cells in healthy people across ages. The use of a sample-barcoded 5' primer and a J-beta primer mix characterized a second PCR of roughly 6 to 11 cycles. TCRdb itself ran the 5' RACE reads through MiXCR, one entry per CDR3 protein. The sample shows some 900,000 distinct CDR3 sequences, 25% to 30% of them seen only once. Sequencing was performed on blood. All receptors come from a woman at least 80 years old in good health.

The V call is TRBV4-3, the J call TRBJ2-2; 7 bases are a match to TRBD1. Germline-derived CDR1 and CDR2 are LGHNA and YSLEER. V gave up 4 bases and J gave up 3 bases; unmatched junction bases: 2. This CDR3 has 14 residues. CDR3 sequence reads: CASSPGTDTGELFF. The CDR3 DNA follows: TGCGCCAGCAGCCCAGGGACAGACACCGGGGAGCTGTTTTTT.

As regards this clonotype: At one end, the junction sequence differs from germline, possibly due to a read error. The chain links TRBV18 to TRBJ2-3, with D unclear. The CDR3 loop spans 16 amino acids. Germline lookup yields CDR1 KGHSH and CDR2 LQKENI. The CDR3 spells CASPPLRTGSTDTQYF. As DNA, the CDR3 is TGTGCCAGCCCACCACTCCGGACGGGCAGCACAGATACGCAGTATTTT.

The rearrangement joins TRBV7-2 to TRBJ2-7; D may be TRBD2 (6 bases). Germline V gives CDR1 SGHTA, CDR2 FQGNSA. Trimming took 1 base from V and 4 from J, leaving 14 bases between them. The CDR3 has 15 amino acids. CDR3 protein: CASSLVDSGRYEQYF. CDR3 sequence (DNA): TGTGCCAGCAGCTTAGTCGACAGCGGGCGTTACGAGCAGTACTTC.

This clonotype was detected ten times or more. The rearrangement joins TRBV5-1 to TRBJ1-2; D is unresolved. V lost 5 bases to trimming and J lost 8 bases, with 16 bases between them. CDR1 and CDR2 (germline): SGHRS, YFSETQ. CDR3 length equals 13 residues. The CDR3 DNA is TGCGCCAGCAGGCAAACAGATACCACGGGCTACACCTTC. Protein product: CASRQTDTTGYTF.

This clonotype was recorded a few times. The rearrangement uses TRBV28 and TRBJ2-5, with D possibly TRBD1 on 5 matching bases. The CDR3 runs to 13 residues. Trimming took off 2 bases at V and 5 bases at J, with 9 bases between the two ends. The germline V gene encodes CDR1 MDHEN and CDR2 SYDVKM. The CDR3 loop is CASSLGAKETQYF. For the CDR3, the DNA is TGTGCCAGCAGTTTAGGGGCCAAGGAGACCCAGTACTTC. Complete variable domain (other parts from reference TRBV28 and TRBJ2-5): DVKVTQSSRYLVKRTGEKVFLECVQDMDHENMFWYRQDPGLGLRLIYFSYDVKMKEKGDIPEGYSVSREKKERFSLILESASTNQTSMYLCASSLGAKETQYFGPGTRLLVL.

This clonotype was recorded a few times. The rearrangement links TRBV12-3 or TRBV12-4 to TRBJ1-4; D possibly corresponds to TRBD1 (5 bases). The V end lost 4 bases, the J end lost 4 bases, and 10 bases lay between the germline ends. The CDR3 is 14 residues long. CDR3 loop: CASSSGTHNEKLFF. The CDR3 DNA is TGTGCCAGCAGTTCCGGGACTCATAATGAAAAACTGTTTTTT.

J is TRBJ1-1 and V is TRBV19, with 7 nucleotides matching TRBD1. The CDR3 is 15 residues long. V dropped 6 bases and J dropped 7; count of bases not matched to a gene: 14. Germline lookup yields CDR1 LNHDA and CDR2 SQIVND (reference sequence). The CDR3 nucleotides are TGTGCCAGTAGGGACGGACAGGCGGGTGGAGATGAAGCTTTCTTT. This gives the protein CASRDGQAGGDEAFF.

The gene calls are TRBV3-1 and TRBJ2-7, with 11 nucleotides matching TRBD2. J was trimmed by 0 bases and V by 0 bases; bases with no gene match: 4. Germline V gives CDR1 LGHDT, CDR2 YNNKEL (reference sequence). This CDR3 comprises 17 residues. CDR3 bases: TGTGCCAGCAGCCAAGATCAGGGGACTAGCGGCTCCTACGAGCAGTACTTC. Its translation is CASSQDQGTSGSYEQYF.

The sample holds many counts of this clonotype. V usage is TRBV12-3 or TRBV12-4 and J usage is TRBJ2-7; possibly TRBD1 or TRBD2 for D (6 bases each). CDR3 length equals 14 residues. V was cut by 7 bases and J by 3 bases, with 16 bases left in between. The CDR3 region has the DNA TGTGCCAGCACCCGAGGGGGGCTAGGCTACGAGCAGTACTTC. Protein: CASTRGGLGYEQYF.

Here the CDR3 reads CSVGVGTHEKLFF. CDR3 DNA: TGCAGCGTTGGTGTGGGGACCCATGAAAAACTGTTTTTT. The chain employs TRBV29-1 and TRBJ1-4, with D perhaps matching TRBD1 (5 bases). There are 13 residues in the CDR3. Trimming pared 4 bases from V and 6 bases from J, leaving 12 bases between. Germline V gives CDR1 SQVTM, CDR2 ANQGSEA.

This clonotype was detected ten times or more. The chain uses TRBV7-9 and TRBJ1-1, with 11 bases lining up with TRBD1. The germline CDR1 and CDR2 sequences are SEHNR and FQNEAQ (reference sequence). The CDR3 extends over 14 amino acids. With 9 bases clipped from V and 5 bases from J, the junction kept 8 bases outside the gene matches. The CDR3 DNA reads TGTGCCAGTCGGGGACAGGGGGTTTTAACTGAAGCTTTCTTT. It encodes CASRGQGVLTEAFF.

With regard to this clonotype: This clone may be a read error of a much larger clone one base away. The chain combines TRBV12-3 or TRBV12-4 with TRBJ1-2, with 8 bases matching TRBD1. The length of the CDR3 is 12 residues. The DNA for the CDR3 is TGTGTCCAGAGACAGGGGAACTATGGCTACACCTTC. Encoded protein: CVQRQGNYGYTF.

In its sample, this clonotype was seen once. V gene TRBV6-5 combines with J gene TRBJ2-7; 8 positions agree with TRBD1. The J call is doubtful: the DNA matches TRBJ2-5 better. Germline V gives CDR1 MNHEY, CDR2 SVGAGI. The CDR3 contains 15 residues. The CDR3 reads CASSYRTGKSETQYF. In DNA form, the CDR3 reads TGTGCCAGCAGTTATAGGACAGGGAAATCTGAGACCCAGTACTTC.